These T cell receptor beta chains were read from a single sample in a study of T cell changes during pregnancy in multiple sclerosis. The table came from immunoSEQ multiplex PCR; TCRdb's copy has only in-frame clones and leaves some out. Of tens of thousands of clones in the sample, about 94% were seen once. Material: peripheral blood, obtained in the third trimester of pregnancy. These receptors were taken from a female donor in good health, enrolled as a control in a pregnancy study. Both conserved end residues are part of each CDR3. The D gene is left open where the match is weak. Not every row has a clone size; where given, it reads once, few, many or a size class.

CDR3nt: TGTGCCAGCAGCCAGACAGTCTATGGCTACACCTTC; CDR3aa: CASSQTVYGYTF; len: 12; j_gene: TRBJ1-2; abundance: once; d_gene: NA; v_gene: TRBV28
CDR3nt: TGTGCCTCGGGACTAGCGGGCCTATCCTACGAGCAGTACTTC; CDR3aa: CASGLAGLSYEQYF; len: 14; j_gene: TRBJ2-7; abundance: NA; d_gene: TRBD2; v_gene: TRBV10-3
CDR3nt: TGTGCCAGCAGTTTATGGGGGACAGGGTCCAATGAGCAGTTCTTC; CDR3aa: CASSLWGTGSNEQFF; len: 15; j_gene: TRBJ2-1; abundance: NA; d_gene: TRBD1; v_gene: TRBV28
CDR3nt: TGTGCCAGCAGCGGCAGGACTAGCGCCGCTCACAATGAGCAGTTCTTC; CDR3aa: CASSGRTSAAHNEQFF; len: 16; j_gene: TRBJ2-1; abundance: NA; d_gene: TRBD2; v_gene: TRBV7-9
CDR3nt: TGTGCCACTTCGGGGCAGTATTTT; CDR3aa: CATSGQYF; len: 8; j_gene: TRBJ2-3; abundance: NA; d_gene: NA; v_gene: TRBV28
CDR3nt: TGCAGCGTTGGATACGGGGAAACTGAGCAGTTCTTC; CDR3aa: CSVGYGETEQFF; len: 12; j_gene: TRBJ2-1; abundance: NA; d_gene: NA; v_gene: TRBV29-1
CDR3nt: TGCGCCAGCTGCACTAGCGGGGGCACAAATACGCAGTATTTT; CDR3aa: CASCTSGGTNTQYF; len: 14; j_gene: TRBJ2-3; abundance: NA; d_gene: TRBD2; v_gene: TRBV5-1
CDR3nt: TGTGCCAGCAGACCCGGGACAGGGGGCGGTGAGCAGTTCTTC; CDR3aa: CASRPGTGGGEQFF; len: 14; j_gene: TRBJ2-1; abundance: NA; d_gene: TRBD1; v_gene: TRBV5-4
CDR3nt: TGCGCCAGCAGCTTGGGGGTAGGGAGCGGGAGTTTTAATGAGCAGTTCTTC; CDR3aa: CASSLGVGSGSFNEQFF; len: 17; j_gene: TRBJ2-1; abundance: NA; d_gene: TRBD2; v_gene: TRBV5-1
CDR3nt: TGCGCCAGCAGCTTGATCCCAGGCAGTAACACCGGGGAGCTGTTTTTT; CDR3aa: CASSLIPGSNTGELFF; len: 16; j_gene: TRBJ2-2; abundance: NA; d_gene: NA; v_gene: TRBV5-1
CDR3nt: TGCAGCGTTGAATCGGCGGGAGGGCCAACAGATACGCAGTATTTT; CDR3aa: CSVESAGGPTDTQYF; len: 15; j_gene: TRBJ2-3; abundance: NA; d_gene: TRBD2; v_gene: TRBV29-1
CDR3nt: TGTGCCAGCAGTTACTCCCCCAGACAGAACCAAGAGACCCAGTACTTC; CDR3aa: CASSYSPRQNQETQYF; len: 16; j_gene: TRBJ2-5; abundance: NA; d_gene: NA; v_gene: TRBV6-6
CDR3nt: TGTGCCAGCAGTCCCCACAGGGGAGTCCCTATTGGCTACACCTTC; CDR3aa: CASSPHRGVPIGYTF; len: 15; j_gene: TRBJ1-2; abundance: NA; d_gene: TRBD1; v_gene: TRBV28
CDR3nt: TGTGCCAGCAGCTTAAGCCCTACGAGCACAGATACGCAGTATTTT; CDR3aa: CASSLSPTSTDTQYF; len: 15; j_gene: TRBJ2-3; abundance: NA; d_gene: NA; v_gene: TRBV7-9
CDR3nt: TGTGCCAGCACAGGCAGGAATACGCAGTATTTT; CDR3aa: CASTGRNTQYF; len: 11; j_gene: TRBJ2-3; abundance: NA; d_gene: NA; v_gene: TRBV6-1
CDR3nt: TGTGCCAGCAGCTCCCAGGGGGAGACCAACGGGGGCGAGCAGTACTTC; CDR3aa: CASSSQGETNGGEQYF; len: 16; j_gene: TRBJ2-7; abundance: NA; d_gene: NA; v_gene: TRBV14
CDR3nt: TGTGCCAGTAGTATAGGAGCGAAACCCCAAGAGACCCAGTACTTC; CDR3aa: CASSIGAKPQETQYF; len: 15; j_gene: TRBJ2-5; abundance: NA; d_gene: NA; v_gene: TRBV19
CDR3nt: TGTGCCAGCAACCTGACAGGGGTCTCCTACGAGCAGTACTTC; CDR3aa: CASNLTGVSYEQYF; len: 14; j_gene: TRBJ2-7; abundance: NA; d_gene: NA; v_gene: TRBV21-1
CDR3nt: TGCGCCAGTCGAGAGTACGGGACAGACTACGAGCAGTACTTC; CDR3aa: CASREYGTDYEQYF; len: 14; j_gene: TRBJ2-7; abundance: NA; d_gene: TRBD1; v_gene: TRBV5-1
CDR3nt: TGTGCCAGCAGCCTCTGGACAGGAACTAACGAGCAGTACTTC; CDR3aa: CASSLWTGTNEQYF; len: 14; j_gene: TRBJ2-7; abundance: NA; d_gene: TRBD1; v_gene: TRBV7-2
CDR3nt: TGTGCCAGCAGTCCCACATCAGGGGAAACTGAAGCTTTCTTT; CDR3aa: CASSPTSGETEAFF; len: 14; j_gene: TRBJ1-1; abundance: NA; d_gene: NA; v_gene: TRBV28
CDR3nt: TGTGCCAGCAGCAGGACAGGCCTCGAGCAGTACTTC; CDR3aa: CASSRTGLEQYF; len: 12; j_gene: TRBJ2-7; abundance: NA; d_gene: TRBD1; v_gene: TRBV7-9
CDR3nt: TGTCCCGGGGTAAAGGGGACTCGGTGTTACGAGCAGTACTTC; CDR3aa: CPGVKGTRCYEQYF; len: 14; j_gene: TRBJ2-7; abundance: NA; d_gene: NA; v_gene: TRBV29-1
CDR3nt: TGTGCCACCAGCAGACCGGACACTCGGGCCCTAAATCAGCCCCAGCATTTT; CDR3aa: CATSRPDTRALNQPQHF; len: 17; j_gene: TRBJ1-5; abundance: NA; d_gene: NA; v_gene: TRBV15
CDR3nt: TGTGCCAGCAGCCCAATTGCTAGCGCTCATTACAATGAGCAGTTCTTC; CDR3aa: CASSPIASAHYNEQFF; len: 16; j_gene: TRBJ2-1; abundance: NA; d_gene: NA; v_gene: TRBV7-9